One sample yielded the 18 T cell receptor beta chains listed below, sequenced in a study of identical twins. TCRdb re-called the 5' RACE reads with MiXCR, one entry per CDR3 protein. The repertoire consists of fewer than 900,000 distinct CDR3 sequences, with approximately 22% occurring once and the leading ten covering more than 4%. These data were also reused for a study on T cells expressing NK-cell markers.

Specimen: PBMCs. The receptors come from a woman aged 18 to 35 in good health.

This clonotype was seen a handful of times. The J gene is TRBJ2-5, the V gene TRBV20-1, with 7 bases lining up with TRBD1. V lost 7 bases and J lost 5; bases outside the gene matches: 10. The CDR3 has 13 amino acids. Looked up from germline, CDR1 is DFQATT and CDR2 is SNEGSKA (reference sequence). The CDR3 bases are TGCAGTGGGGAGACAGGGTTGGGGGAGACCCAGTACTTC. This gives the protein CSGETGLGETQYF.

The J gene is TRBJ2-7, the V gene TRBV9; D possibly corresponds to TRBD1 (5 bases). CDR1 and CDR2 (germline): SGDLS, YYNGEE. The CDR3 extends over 16 amino acids. Trimming took 0 bases from V and 3 from J, leaving 16 bases between them. CDR3 sequence (DNA): TGTGCCAGCAGCGTAGATCGGCAGGGTAGAGTCTACGAGCAGTACTTC. This sequence encodes CASSVDRQGRVYEQYF.

This clonotype was counted between two and nine times. V and J are TRBV9 and TRBJ2-7; TRBD1 matches at 9 bases. Losses at the gene ends were 0 bases for V and 4 bases for J; bases not matched to a gene: 5. Germline assignment: CDR1 SGDLS and CDR2 YYNGEE. The CDR3 length is 15 residues. The chain's CDR3 is CASSVEGTGIYEQYF. The DNA for the CDR3 is TGTGCCAGCAGCGTAGAAGGGACAGGGATTTACGAGCAGTACTTC.

This clonotype came up many times. J is TRBJ2-3 and V is TRBV29-1, with D uncertain. The germline V gene has CDR1 SQVTM and CDR2 ANQGSEA. Trimming left V 3 bases short and J 4 bases short, with 8 bases between. This CDR3 has 12 residues. This CDR3 reads CSVDPASDTQYF. CDR3 in DNA: TGCAGCGTTGATCCTGCGTCAGATACGCAGTATTTT.

The chain links TRBV5-1 to TRBJ2-7, with unresolved D. Per the germline V gene, CDR1 is SGHRS and CDR2 is YFSETQ. V was pared by 1 base and J by 3 bases, with 5 bases between. The CDR3 sequence is 12 residues long. The CDR3 reads CASSLNVYEQYF. The CDR3, as DNA: TGCGCCAGCAGCTTGAATGTCTACGAGCAGTACTTC.

This clonotype has only a few counts. This chain uses TRBV12-3 or TRBV12-4 with TRBJ1-2, with 8 bases lining up with TRBD1. Trimming took 10 bases from V and 8 from J; bases not matched to a gene: 9. This CDR3 spans 12 amino acids. CDR3 sequence reads: CAIGQGFGGYTF. The DNA of the CDR3 is TGTGCCATCGGACAGGGATTCGGCGGCTACACCTTC.

The chain joins TRBV4-3 to TRBJ2-7; tentative D call: TRBD2 (6 bases). The germline CDR1 and CDR2 sequences are LGHNA and YSLEER. Trimming cost V 0 bases and J 4 bases, with 10 bases left between them. This CDR3 has 14 amino acids. CDR3 DNA: TGCGCCAGCAGCCAAGAATGGAGGGGTTACGAGCAGTACTTC. This sequence encodes CASSQEWRGYEQYF.

This clonotype was picked up many times. The chain links TRBV7-2 to TRBJ2-1; 9 bases line up with TRBD2. Looked up from germline, CDR1 is SGHTA and CDR2 is FQGNSA. The J segment lost 7 bases and the V segment lost 3 bases, leaving 7 bases of the junction unmatched. This CDR3 contains 15 residues. This CDR3 reads CASSFLAGIQNEQFF. DNA of the CDR3: TGTGCCAGCAGCTTCCTAGCGGGGATCCAAAATGAGCAGTTCTTC.

This clonotype showed up just once. The chain uses TRBV7-9 and TRBJ2-3; no definite D call. The V gene lost 5 bases and the J gene lost 8 bases, with 8 bases spanning the gap. CDR1 and CDR2 (germline): SEHNR, FQNEAQ (reference sequence). There are 11 residues in the CDR3. The CDR3, as DNA: TGTGCCAGCAGCCCCGGTCGTACGCAGTATTTT. Translation: CASSPGRTQYF.

The CDR3 loop is CASSYSGGLPIYEQYF. CDR3 DNA sequence: TGTGCCAGCAGTTACTCGGGGGGGCTTCCCATCTACGAGCAGTACTTC. The rearrangement links TRBV6-5 to TRBJ2-7, with D perhaps matching TRBD2 (7 bases). Looked up from germline, CDR1 is MNHEY and CDR2 is SVGAGI. This CDR3 comprises 16 residues. Trimming took 0 bases from V and 3 from J, leaving 15 bases between them.

This clonotype was seen a handful of times. The CDR3 spells CASSAGGSGELFF. CDR3 in DNA: TGTGCCAGCAGTGCCGGCGGTTCCGGGGAGCTGTTTTTT. The chain links TRBV2 to TRBJ2-2; D not resolved. Trimming took off 4 bases at V and 6 bases at J, with 9 bases between the two ends. There are 13 residues in the CDR3. Germline values: CDR1 SNHLY, CDR2 FYNNEI. Looking up the rest from reference TRBV2 and TRBJ2-2 gives the full variable domain: EPEVTQTPSHQVTQMGQEVILRCVPISNHLYFYWYRQILGQKVEFLVSFYNNEISEKSEIFDDQFSVERPDGSNFTLKIRSTKLEDSAMYFCASSAGGSGELFFGEGSRLTVL.

This clonotype was seen a few times. The chain combines TRBV29-1 with TRBJ2-3; D call uncertain. V lost 0 bases and J 2 bases, leaving 6 bases between the germline ends. Germline assignment: CDR1 SQVTM and CDR2 ANQGSEA. The CDR3 contains 13 residues. DNA of the CDR3: TGCAGCGTTGAAGAAGGTACCACAGATACGCAGTATTTT. Its protein is CSVEEGTTDTQYF.

This clonotype appeared a few times. The chain has TRBV29-1 and TRBJ1-5, with unresolved D. From germline, CDR1 is SQVTM and CDR2 ANQGSEA. V was clipped by 7 bases and J by 2 bases, with 12 bases between them. The CDR3 is 13 residues long. The CDR3 DNA reads as TGCAGCGCCGGGGAGGGCGGCAATCAGCCCCAGCATTTT. The encoded protein is CSAGEGGNQPQHF.

The CDR3 spells CASSFGLAGNNEQFF. The CDR3 DNA is TGTGCCAGCAGTTTCGGACTAGCGGGGAACAATGAGCAGTTCTTC. The genes are TRBV6-5 and TRBJ2-1; TRBD2 matches 12 bases. The CDR3 length is 15 residues. Looked up from germline, CDR1 is MNHEY and CDR2 is SVGAGI. Trimming at V came to 4 bases and at J to 5 bases, leaving 3 bases not matched to a gene.

The chain couples TRBV9 to TRBJ2-3; no firm D call. This CDR3 region has 18 residues. V gave up 4 bases and J gave up 7 bases, with 28 bases separating them. Germline lookup yields CDR1 SGDLS and CDR2 YYNGEE. The CDR3 protein is CASSPAGTKETGTYTQYF. The CDR3 DNA reads as TGTGCCAGCAGCCCAGCCGGCACCAAAGAAACGGGTACCTATACGCAGTATTTT.

This clonotype was seen a handful of times. The chain carries TRBV7-2 and TRBJ2-5; D is unresolved. Germline values: CDR1 SGHTA, CDR2 FQGNSA. With 5 bases removed from V and 4 bases from J, the gap between germline ends came to 14 bases. This CDR3 region has 14 residues. The CDR3: CASSVVGSPETQYF. CDR3 bases: TGTGCCAGCAGCGTAGTCGGTAGCCCAGAGACCCAGTACTTC.

The chain recombines TRBV3-1 with TRBJ2-1; D unclear. The CDR3 runs 15 residues. The germline V gene has CDR1 LGHDT and CDR2 YNNKEL (reference sequence). V lost 4 bases, J lost 2 bases, and 12 bases lay in between. The DNA of the CDR3 is TGTGCCAGCAGCCCCCGGGCGGACCCCTACAATGAGCAGTTCTTC. Encoded protein: CASSPRADPYNEQFF.

This clonotype was counted a few times. V usage is TRBV11-2 and J usage is TRBJ1-2, with D possibly TRBD1 on 6 matching bases. The germline V and J ends were trimmed by 7 bases and 8 bases, with 23 bases remaining between them. The CDR3 covers 15 residues. CDR1 is SGHAT and CDR2 is FQNNGV in the germline V gene. In DNA, the CDR3 is TGTGCCAGCACCAGAGTGGGGGCGCGGAGGTTCGGCTACACCTTC. Its translation: CASTRVGARRFGYTF.